The source of this T cell receptor (beta chain) is a study of cytomegalovirus exposure and HLA in healthy donors. The overall study: In a later analysis, it was reported that the approximately 120 validation repertoires had been produced on the same platform as the 550 to 850 repertoires belonging to the first cohort. Whole-study results and caveats: Among TCR sequences, most were rare, though some public TCRs appeared in many donors. Subsequent analysis of the 100 to 150 validation repertoires found a tendency for first-cohort TCR clusters to co-occur. The study listed under 200 cytomegalovirus-associated TCR beta chains.

The CDR3 runs 16 residues. Trimming cost V 2 bases and J 4 bases, with 14 bases left between them. CDR1 SGHTA and CDR2 FQGNSA come from the germline V gene. Turning to this clone: Its cognate antigen is unknown.

The table came from immunoSEQ multiplex PCR; TCRdb's copy has only in-frame clones and leaves some out. The table shows roughly 280,000 clones, with about 86% occurring only once. The sequence was obtained from a woman aged 18-30 years in good health and CMV-seronegative. The chain employs TRBV7-2 and TRBJ2-2; D gene uncertain. The sample was PBMCs. As DNA, the CDR3 is TGTGCCAGCAGCTTATACTCCTTCCCTATCACCGGGGAGCTGTTTTTT. As protein: CASSLYSFPITGELFF. The variable domain in full, with the rest retrieved from reference TRBV7-2 and TRBJ2-2, is GAGVSQSPSNKVTEKGKDVELRCDPISGHTALYWYRQSLGQGLEFLIYFQGNSAPDKSGLPSDRFSAERTGGSVSTLTIQRTQQEDSAVYLCASSLYSFPITGELFFGEGSRLTVL.